Each of the 5 T cell receptor beta chains below was sequenced from the same sample in a study of Ad26.COV2.S vaccination and SARS-CoV-2 variants. Treatment meaning: roughly 18 received Ad26.COV2.S at low or high dose, single or two shots; roughly five received placebo; per-sample allocation not given. On day 63 after the first injection, vaccine and placebo recipients gave samples. The repertoire was sequenced with immunoSEQ multiplex PCR; TCRdb's copy has only in-frame clones and lacks some. The data contain about 680,000 clones, around 90% of them singletons. The sample in question was peripheral blood, obtained in a trial of Ad26.COV2.S vaccine versus placebo. These receptors all come from a person aged 18-65 years who received the Ad26.COV2.S COVID-19 vaccine or a placebo.

This clone was seen more than once but under ten times. The gene calls are TRBV5-1 and TRBJ1-2, with TRBD1 identical over 9 bases. This CDR3 spans 17 amino acids. The germline V gene encodes CDR1 SGHRS and CDR2 YFSETQ. V lost 2 bases and J lost 1; bases outside the gene matches: 9. CDR3 nucleotide sequence: TGCGCCAGCAGCTTCATACAGGGGGCAGGAAGTAACTATGGCTACACCTTC. As protein: CASSFIQGAGSNYGYTF.

The chain employs TRBV7-2 and TRBJ2-5; D gene ambiguous. The germline V gene encodes CDR1 SGHTA and CDR2 FQGNSA. The CDR3 length is 14 residues. V was shortened by 7 bases and J by 2 bases, with 14 bases between the two germline ends. Here the CDR3 reads CASTPLGYQETQYF. In nucleotides, the CDR3 is TGTGCCAGCACCCCTCTCGGATATCAAGAGACCCAGTACTTC.

The rearrangement uses TRBV7-8 and TRBJ2-7, with TRBD2 as a possible D gene (5 bases). Germline values: CDR1 SGHVS, CDR2 FQNEAQ. The CDR3 sequence is 12 residues long. V was clipped by 7 bases and J by 4 bases, with 11 bases between them. Written as DNA, the CDR3 is TGTGCCAGCACCGGCGGGCAGTACGAGCAGTACTTC. Residues: CASTGGQYEQYF.

In this sample, this clone turned up once. This rearrangement joins TRBV15 to TRBJ1-6; no definite D call. This CDR3 spans 16 amino acids. V lost 1 base and J 7 bases, leaving 14 bases between the germline ends. Germline lookup yields CDR1 LNHNV and CDR2 YYDKDF (reference sequence). CDR3 DNA sequence: TGTGCCACCAGCAGAGTGGATTTGGTGGGGAATTCACCCCTCCACTTT. This gives the protein CATSRVDLVGNSPLHF.

The J gene is TRBJ2-2, the V gene TRBV7-3; 13 positions match TRBD2. Per germline, CDR1 SGHTA and CDR2 FQGTGA. Trimming removed 4 bases from V and 6 bases from J; junction bases left unmatched: 2. The length of the CDR3 is 15 residues. CDR3 nucleotides: TGTGCCAGCAGCTGGACTAGCGGGGGAGCCGGGGAGCTGTTTTTT. Translation: CASSWTSGGAGELFF.